This TCR beta chain was retrieved from a study of control samples from healthy donors and cancer patients. The CDR3 loop spans 11 amino acids. The germline V gene encodes CDR1 GTSNPN and CDR2 SVGIG (reference sequence). V was cut by 3 bases and J by 7 bases, with 9 bases left in between. The method was immunoSEQ multiplex PCR; TCRdb's version includes in-frame clones alone and lacks a portion of them. This table holds about 160,000 clones, just over 95% found once. The TCR comes from a woman in her thirties in good health. The chain recombines TRBV30 with TRBJ1-2, with a tentative D call TRBD1 (5 bases). The sequenced sample was blood. This CDR3 is CAWSGGGGYTF. The CDR3 DNA follows: TGTGCCTGGAGCGGGGGTGGTGGCTACACCTTC. The entire variable domain, with the rest obtained from reference TRBV30 and TRBJ1-2, is as follows: SQTIHQWPATLVQPVGSPLSLECTVEGTSNPNLYWYRQAAGRGLQLLFYSVGIGQISSEVPQNLSASRPQDRQFILSSKKLLLSDSGFYLCAWSGGGGYTFGSGTRLTVV.